This T cell receptor (beta chain) was observed in a study of T cells after posttransplantation cyclophosphamide. This clone has only a few counts. Produced via immunoSEQ multiplex PCR; TCRdb's table is partial and in-frame only. The sample contains around 20,000 clones, around four fifths of which appear only once. The TCR comes from a man aged 30 to 45 in good health and a related stem cell transplant donor. Sample: memory CD4+ T cells sorted from blood.

CDR3 sequence reads: CASTFTGTGKRLFF. The CDR3 DNA reads TGTGCCAGCACCTTCACCGGGACAGGAAAAAGACTGTTTTTT. The chain is built from TRBV21-1 and TRBJ1-4; the DNA was not compared with TRBD1, the D call given in the table. TRBV21-1 is shown as a pseudogene. The CDR3 totals 14 residues.